This TCR beta chain is from a study of blood T cell repertoires in COVID-19. Across the study: The United States, Italy and Spain supplied acute and convalescent COVID-19 samples. PBMCs, B-cell-depleted T cells, or T cells were the source of the cDNA or gDNA that made up the material.

Assay used: immunoSEQ multiplex PCR; TCRdb lists only in-frame clones, some missing. This table holds 120,000 or so clones, more than 60% found once. The J segment lost 1 base and the V segment lost 3 bases, leaving 9 bases of the junction unmatched. The CDR3 has 17 residues. Germline values: CDR1 SGDLS, CDR2 YYNGEE. V and J are TRBV9 and TRBJ2-3; 9 nucleotides align to TRBD2. The sequenced material came from peripheral blood. This receptor was obtained from a woman in her sixties or seventies with acute or convalescent COVID-19. The CDR3 nucleotides read TGTGCCAGCAGCGCCTCAACATGGACTAGCGGCACAGATACGCAGTATTTT. It encodes CASSASTWTSGTDTQYF.